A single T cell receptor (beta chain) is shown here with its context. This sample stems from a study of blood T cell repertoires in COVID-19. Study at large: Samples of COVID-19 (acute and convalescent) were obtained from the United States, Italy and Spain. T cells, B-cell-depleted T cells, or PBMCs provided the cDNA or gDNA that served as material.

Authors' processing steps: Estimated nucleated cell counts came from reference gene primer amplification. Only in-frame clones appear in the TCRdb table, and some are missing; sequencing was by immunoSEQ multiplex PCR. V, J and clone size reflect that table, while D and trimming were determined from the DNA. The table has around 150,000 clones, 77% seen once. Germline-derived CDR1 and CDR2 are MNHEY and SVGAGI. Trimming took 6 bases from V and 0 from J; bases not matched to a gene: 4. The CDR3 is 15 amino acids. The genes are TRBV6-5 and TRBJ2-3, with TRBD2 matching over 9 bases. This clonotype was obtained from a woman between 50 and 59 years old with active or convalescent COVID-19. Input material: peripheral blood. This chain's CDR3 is CASSPGTSSTDTQYF. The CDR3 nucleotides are TGTGCCAGCAGCCCCGGGACTAGCAGCACAGATACGCAGTATTTT.